These 8 T cell receptor beta chains came from one sample sequenced in a study of somatic mutations in cytotoxic T cells in rheumatoid arthritis. Sequencing was performed with immunoSEQ multiplex PCR; in TCRdb, only in-frame clones are kept and a portion is missing. The table has roughly 14,000 clones, around 74% seen once. Sequencing used CD8+ T cells sorted from blood. All receptors come from an adult with rheumatoid arthritis.

The chain carries TRBV5-4 and TRBJ1-2, with a tentative D call TRBD1 (6 bases). Per germline, CDR1 SGHNT and CDR2 YYREEE (reference sequence). The V and J ends lost 4 bases and 8 bases respectively, with 15 bases between them. The CDR3 runs to 13 residues. The CDR3 loop reads CASSTGSLGGYTF. The CDR3 DNA is TGTGCCAGCAGCACAGGGAGCCTGGGCGGCTACACCTTC.

The J gene is TRBJ1-1, the V gene TRBV28, with D possibly matching TRBD1 (5 bases). CDR3 length equals 13 residues. Trimming removed 5 bases from V and 2 bases from J, with 9 bases in between. Per the germline V gene, CDR1 is MDHEN and CDR2 is SYDVKM. The CDR3, as DNA: TGTGCCAGCAGTGCAGGGCGAAACACTGAAGCTTTCTTT. It encodes CASSAGRNTEAFF.

The gene calls are TRBV5-5 and TRBJ1-6; D unresolved. This CDR3 comprises 13 residues. Trimming shortened V by 4 bases and J by 14 bases, and 16 bases separated the two germline ends. CDR1 is SGHKS and CDR2 is YYEKEE in the germline V gene (reference sequence). This chain's CDR3 is CASSHGPSPALHF. CDR3 DNA sequence: TGTGCCAGCAGCCACGGGCCGTCGCCAGCCCTCCACTTT.

This clone occurred a few times. J is TRBJ1-6 and V is TRBV7-3, with D hard to call. V shed 9 bases and J shed 8 bases, with 26 bases lying between them. Germline CDR1 and CDR2: SGHTA and FQGTGA. The CDR3 is 17 amino acids. CDR3 DNA: TGTGCCAGAAACAAGGTTGGGGTAAGGCTGGCGGATTCACCCCTCCACTTT. Its protein is CARNKVGVRLADSPLHF.

The chain uses TRBV6-5 and TRBJ2-1; 10 bases match TRBD2. Germline V gene data show CDR1 as MNHEY and CDR2 as SVGAGI. The J segment lost 4 bases and the V segment lost 6 bases, leaving 6 bases of the junction unmatched. CDR3 length equals 15 residues. The CDR3 sequence: CASRSSGGPYNEQFF. DNA of the CDR3: TGTGCCAGCAGGTCTAGCGGGGGACCATACAATGAGCAGTTCTTC.

The rearrangement joins TRBV7-8 to TRBJ1-4, with a tentative D call TRBD1 (5 bases). Trimming took 1 base from V and 6 from J, leaving 12 bases between them. Germline CDR1 reads SGHVS; CDR2 reads FQNEAQ. The CDR3 loop spans 15 amino acids. CDR3 residues: CASSLVGGPYEKLFF. The CDR3 DNA follows: TGTGCCAGCAGCTTAGTGGGGGGTCCCTATGAAAAACTGTTTTTT.

This clone was seen a single time. The chain joins TRBV5-4 to TRBJ1-1; maybe TRBD1 (5 bases). CDR3 length: 13 residues. CDR1 and CDR2 (germline): SGHNT, YYREEE (reference sequence). V was shortened by 2 bases and J by 1 base, with 6 bases between the two germline ends. CDR3 DNA sequence: TGTGCCAGCAGCTTCAGGGCGAACACTGAAGCTTTCTTT. It specifies CASSFRANTEAFF.

This chain uses TRBV9 with TRBJ1-1, with a tentative D call TRBD1 (5 bases). Trimming removed 4 bases from V and 1 base from J, with 8 bases in between. There are 13 residues in the CDR3. Germline lookup yields CDR1 SGDLS and CDR2 YYNGEE. CDR3 bases: TGTGCCAGCAGCCTGGGGCAGAACACTGAAGCTTTCTTT. Its protein is CASSLGQNTEAFF.